Included here is one T cell receptor (beta chain) sequence, with context. Sequenced by immunoSEQ multiplex PCR; TCRdb stores in-frame clones only, minus some. The data hold some 290,000 clones, with 89% observed a single time. CDR1 is LNHNV and CDR2 is YYDKDF in the germline V gene (reference sequence). This CDR3 has 17 residues. Trimming removed 5 bases from V and 1 base from J; junction bases left unmatched: 8. This record belongs to a study of blood T cell repertoires in COVID-19. Looking at the study overall: Researchers got acute and convalescent COVID-19 samples from the United States, Italy and Spain.

Participants reported their clinical history, and cohort assignment relied on those reports. V is TRBV15 and J is TRBJ2-1, with 10 bases aligning to TRBD2. The sequencing sample was made of PBMCs or T cells enriched from blood (not recorded which). This TCR derives from a woman aged 25 to 39 who had recovered from COVID-19. The CDR3 DNA sequence: TGTGCCACCAGCCCTCGTCTAGCGGGAGATTCCTACAATGAGCAGTTCTTC. Its protein product is CATSPRLAGDSYNEQFF.